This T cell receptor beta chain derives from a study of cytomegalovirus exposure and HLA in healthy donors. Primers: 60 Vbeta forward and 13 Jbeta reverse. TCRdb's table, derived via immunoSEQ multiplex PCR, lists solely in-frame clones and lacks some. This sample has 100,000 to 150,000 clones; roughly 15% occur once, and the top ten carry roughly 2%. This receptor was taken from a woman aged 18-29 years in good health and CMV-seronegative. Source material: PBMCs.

CDR3 residues: CASSASPGQDYEQYF. CDR3 in DNA: TGTGCCAGCAGCGCCTCTCCAGGACAAGACTACGAGCAGTACTTC. V is TRBV9 and J is TRBJ2-7, with D maybe TRBD1 (5 bases). V dropped 3 bases and J dropped 3 bases, with 16 bases sitting between them. The CDR3 is made up of 15 amino acids. In germline, CDR1 is SGDLS, CDR2 YYNGEE.